The 22 T cell receptor beta chains below were found in one sample sequenced in a study of beta chain features in type 1 diabetes. Reverse transcription of all isolated RNA meant that expressed TCRB transcripts were sequenced. Using immunoSEQ multiplex PCR, the repertoire was profiled, and TCRdb retains in-frame clones only, with some absent. The top ten clones hold around 0.02% of a sample with over 700,000 clones, 15% to 20% of them seen once. The sequenced sample was naive CD4+ T cells from blood. These receptor sequences come from a woman aged 18 to 35 in good health.

This clone showed up just a few times. The chain uses TRBV7-9 and TRBJ2-3, with TRBD1 as a possible D gene (6 bases). The CDR3 totals 17 residues. V was clipped by 0 bases and J by 1 base, with 14 bases between them. CDR1 and CDR2 from the germline V gene are SEHNR and FQNEAQ (reference sequence). CDR3 nucleotide sequence: TGTGCCAGCAGCTTAGCGGGGGCCCCGGGCGGCACAGATACGCAGTATTTT. The encoded protein is CASSLAGAPGGTDTQYF. Looking up the rest from reference TRBV7-9 and TRBJ2-3 gives the full variable domain: DTGVSQNPRHKITKRGQNVTFRCDPISEHNRLYWYRQTLGQGPEFLTYFQNEAQLEKSRLLSDRFSAERPKGSFSTLEIQRTEQGDSAMYLCASSLAGAPGGTDTQYFGPGTRLTVL.

This chain uses TRBV4-2 with TRBJ2-7; TRBD1 matches at 10 bases. The CDR3 extends over 16 amino acids. Germline V gives CDR1 LGHNA, CDR2 YNFKEQ. J was trimmed by 2 bases and V by 1 base; bases with no gene match: 5. The CDR3, as DNA: TGTGCCAGCAGCCAAGGGACCGGGACAGGGGCCTACGAGCAGTACTTC. This encodes CASSQGTGTGAYEQYF.

Written as DNA, the CDR3 is TGCGCCAGCAGCCAAGGGTACACCCGATCTAATGAAAAACTGTTTTTT. Its translation: CASSQGYTRSNEKLFF. V is TRBV4-3 and J is TRBJ1-4; D is undetermined. The V and J ends lost 1 base and 3 bases respectively, with 12 bases between them. The CDR3 has 16 amino acids. Germline V gene data show CDR1 as LGHNA and CDR2 as YSLEER.

This rearrangement joins TRBV6-1 to TRBJ1-5; no reliable D call. Germline loops: CDR1 MNHNS, CDR2 SASEGT. V lost 2 bases and J lost 2, with 7 bases in between. This CDR3 region has 14 residues. As DNA, the CDR3 is TGTGCCAGCAGTGAAATGGGAGGCAATCAGCCCCAGCATTTT. Translating gives CASSEMGGNQPQHF.

This clone was seen a few times. The chain couples TRBV4-2 to TRBJ1-3, with D unresolved. The CDR3 runs to 16 residues. V lost 0 bases and J lost 0, with 9 bases in between. CDR1 LGHNA and CDR2 YNFKEQ come from the germline V gene. CDR3 loop: CASSQDRSGSGNTIYF. CDR3 coding DNA: TGTGCCAGCAGCCAAGATCGGAGCGGCTCTGGAAACACCATATATTTT.

This clone was observed a few times. This chain joins TRBV5-4 and TRBJ2-7, with TRBD2 matching 9 bases. Per germline, CDR1 SGHNT and CDR2 YYREEE (reference sequence). J was trimmed by 2 bases and V by 4 bases; bases with no gene match: 7. This CDR3 has 15 amino acids. The CDR3 coding sequence is TGTGCCAGCAGCCTAGGGACTAGCAAGACCTACGAGCAGTACTTC. This encodes CASSLGTSKTYEQYF.

The gene calls are TRBV2 and TRBJ1-1; TRBD1 matches 7 bases. Looked up from germline, CDR1 is SNHLY and CDR2 is FYNNEI. V dropped 6 bases and J dropped 8; count of bases not matched to a gene: 6. This CDR3 is 12 amino acids long. CDR3 protein: CASSLQGREAFF. CDR3 coding DNA: TGTGCCAGCAGCTTACAGGGGAGGGAAGCTTTCTTT.

The chain has TRBV28 and TRBJ2-3; TRBD2 aligns across 14 bases. This CDR3 region has 18 residues. Germline V CDR1 and CDR2: MDHEN, SYDVKM. Trimming cost V 6 bases and J 7 bases; bases outside gene matches: 15. The CDR3 bases are TGTGCCAGCAGCCCGGTCGGGACTAGCGGGAGTTCGCGTAATACGCAGTATTTT. Protein product: CASSPVGTSGSSRNTQYF.

This clone was counted a few times. The chain carries TRBV25-1 and TRBJ2-1; D unclear. Looked up from germline, CDR1 is MGHDK and CDR2 is SYGVNS. This CDR3 comprises 12 residues. V was clipped by 5 bases and J by 7 bases, with 9 bases between them. The CDR3 loop is CASSTELNEQFF. CDR3 in DNA: TGTGCCAGCAGTACCGAGTTAAATGAGCAGTTCTTC.

This sequence joins TRBV7-9 and TRBJ2-2; 7 bases align to TRBD2. The CDR3 spans 14 residues. Looked up from germline, CDR1 is SEHNR and CDR2 is FQNEAQ (reference sequence). V shed 5 bases and J 3 bases; nucleotides not matched to a gene: 3. The CDR3 nucleotides read TGTGCCAGCAGCCCGGGACTATACACCGGGGAGCTGTTTTTT. Encoded protein: CASSPGLYTGELFF.

The rearrangement links TRBV11-2 to TRBJ2-1, with TRBD1 matching 8 bases. Trimming at V came to 4 bases and at J to 4 bases, leaving 18 bases not matched to a gene. CDR3 length: 19 amino acids. From germline, CDR1 is SGHAT and CDR2 FQNNGV. CDR3 loop: CASSSVIRLTGALYNEQFF. CDR3 DNA sequence: TGTGCCAGCAGCTCAGTCATCCGCCTGACAGGGGCCCTATACAATGAGCAGTTCTTC.

This rearrangement joins TRBV28 to TRBJ2-3; D is undetermined. Germline-derived CDR1 and CDR2 are MDHEN and SYDVKM. The V gene lost 5 bases and the J gene lost 9 bases, with 9 bases spanning the gap. The CDR3 has 11 amino acids. The CDR3 bases are TGTGCCAGCAGTCTTCAGAAGACGCAGTATTTT. Its translation: CASSLQKTQYF.

The chain couples TRBV4-2 to TRBJ1-2; possibly TRBD1 for D (5 bases). The CDR3 runs to 13 residues. Germline assignment: CDR1 LGHNA and CDR2 YNFKEQ. V was pared by 0 bases and J by 7 bases, with 9 bases between. The CDR3 nucleotides read TGTGCCAGCAGCCAAGATAGAGGGGTTGGCTACACCTTC. Protein sequence: CASSQDRGVGYTF.

V usage is TRBV7-2 and J usage is TRBJ2-7; 7 nucleotides match TRBD2. The CDR3 is 15 amino acids. J was trimmed by 3 bases and V by 1 base; bases with no gene match: 6. Looked up from germline, CDR1 is SGHTA and CDR2 is FQGNSA. The CDR3 loop reads CASSLGGAGDYEQYF. In DNA form, the CDR3 reads TGTGCCAGCAGCTTAGGAGGGGCGGGAGACTACGAGCAGTACTTC.

This rearrangement joins TRBV28 to TRBJ2-3; 7 bases are a match to TRBD1. The ends lost 5 bases at V and 2 bases at J; junction bases unmatched: 4. Germline V lookup: CDR1 MDHEN, CDR2 SYDVKM. The length of the CDR3 is 14 residues. The CDR3 DNA reads as TGTGCCAGCAGTCTAACAGGGGACACAGATACGCAGTATTTT. This encodes CASSLTGDTDTQYF.

This clone showed up just a few times. The chain recombines TRBV2 with TRBJ2-7, with 8 bases matching TRBD2. Germline trimming cut 8 bases from V and 3 bases from J; bases unmatched to any gene: 9. The CDR3 is 14 amino acids. CDR1 is SNHLY, CDR2 FYNNEI, per germline. CDR3 sequence (DNA): TGTGCCAGCCTAGCGGGCCGAGCCGACTACGAGCAGTACTTC. It codes for CASLAGRADYEQYF.

This chain uses TRBV4-2 with TRBJ2-5; 13 bases agree with TRBD2. The germline CDR1 and CDR2 sequences are LGHNA and YNFKEQ. The junction had 13 bases not matched to a gene; V was cut back by 4 bases and J by 2 bases. The CDR3 totals 19 residues. CDR3: CASSLGLAGSHQIQETQYF. The CDR3 DNA reads TGTGCCAGCAGCCTGGGACTAGCGGGGTCCCATCAAATACAAGAGACCCAGTACTTC.

This clone was counted a few times. CDR3 region: CASRSNPTGGETQYF. The CDR3 DNA sequence: TGTGCCAGCAGATCCAACCCGACCGGGGGGGAGACCCAGTACTTC. This rearrangement joins TRBV27 to TRBJ2-5; 7 bases align to TRBD2. V lost 6 bases and J lost 5; bases outside the gene matches: 12. Germline V lookup: CDR1 MNHEY, CDR2 SMNVEV (reference sequence). The CDR3 is 15 amino acids.

There are a few counts of this clone. V and J are TRBV27 and TRBJ2-5, with D possibly being TRBD2 (6 bases). CDR1 and CDR2 (germline): MNHEY, SMNVEV (reference sequence). The CDR3 has 15 amino acids. V was trimmed by 3 bases and J by 1 base, leaving 12 bases between them. The CDR3 is CASSFEGGPQETQYF. The CDR3 DNA follows: TGTGCCAGCAGTTTCGAGGGAGGCCCCCAAGAGACCCAGTACTTC.

This clone appeared a few times. The chain links TRBV4-2 to TRBJ1-2; D unresolved. The CDR3 is 15 residues long. Trimming pared 3 bases from V and 7 bases from J, leaving 18 bases between. Per germline, CDR1 LGHNA and CDR2 YNFKEQ. CDR3 DNA sequence: TGTGCCAGCAGCCAGCGTACTGGGGAGGGATTTGGCTACACCTTC. Protein sequence: CASSQRTGEGFGYTF.

This chain uses TRBV11-2 with TRBJ1-5; D remains ambiguous. The V gene lost 1 base and the J gene lost 5 bases, with 6 bases spanning the gap. Germline V gives CDR1 SGHAT, CDR2 FQNNGV. This CDR3 has 13 amino acids. The CDR3 bases are TGTGCCAGCAGCTTAGGTCAGCATCAGCCCCAGCATTTT. It translates to CASSLGQHQPQHF.

This clone has more than one count but fewer than ten. The chain recombines TRBV29-1 with TRBJ1-1; D gene uncertain. Per germline, CDR1 SQVTM and CDR2 ANQGSEA. V dropped 6 bases and J dropped 0 bases, with 11 bases sitting between them. This CDR3 region has 13 residues. In nucleotides, the CDR3 is TGCAGCGTATCGACATTTATGAACACTGAAGCTTTCTTT. It translates to CSVSTFMNTEAFF.